These T cell receptor beta chains were read from a single sample in a study of T cells after yellow fever vaccination. TCRdb fed the 5' RACE reads into MiXCR, producing one record per CDR3 protein. This table has 280,000 or so distinct CDR3 sequences, 8.7% appearing once. Sample: CD4+ T cells sorted from PBMCs, taken 5 days after the yellow fever booster vaccination. Receptor source: a man between 18 and 29 years old who received the YFV17D yellow fever vaccine. Each CDR3 is given with its conserved first and last residue. The D gene is left open where the match is weak. Rows give clone size only sometimes, using once, few, many, or a class for an expanded clone.

D	V	size	J	CDR3	DNA
TRBD1	TRBV7-3	.	TRBJ2-5	CASSFRDRSYQETQYF	TGTGCCAGCAGCTTCCGGGACAGGTCGTACCAAGAGACCCAGTACTTC
.	TRBV3-1	few	TRBJ2-3	CASSVRAGDPTDTQYF	TGTGCCAGCAGTGTTAGGGCGGGTGATCCAACAGATACGCAGTATTTT
.	TRBV10-3	few	TRBJ2-3	CAISRDISTDTQYF	TGTGCCATCAGCCGGGACATATCCACAGATACGCAGTATTTT
TRBD1	TRBV24-1	few	TRBJ2-5	CATSKTGAETQYF	TGTGCCACCAGCAAGACAGGGGCAGAGACCCAGTACTTC
TRBD2	TRBV29-1	many	TRBJ2-7	CSAGTSGYEQYF	TGCAGCGCCGGGACTAGCGGCTACGAGCAGTACTTC
.	TRBV18	.	TRBJ2-2	CASSPPTGELFF	TGTGCCAGCTCACCTCCCACCGGGGAGCTGTTTTTT
TRBD2	TRBV2	few	TRBJ2-3	CASSERSGGLGGSDTQYF	TGTGCCAGCAGTGAACGTAGCGGGGGGCTCGGAGGTTCAGATACGCAGTATTTT
TRBD2	TRBV20-1	few	TRBJ2-5	CSARRDFWTSGATKETQYF	TGCAGTGCCCGAAGGGACTTTTGGACTAGCGGGGCCACGAAGGAGACCCAGTACTTC
TRBD1	TRBV20-1	few	TRBJ2-1	CSARDFTGGSNEQFF	TGCAGTGCTAGAGATTTTACAGGGGGCTCAAATGAGCAGTTCTTC
.	TRBV20-1	.	TRBJ2-1	CSARWQMGYNEQFF	TGCAGTGCTAGATGGCAGATGGGATACAATGAGCAGTTCTTC
TRBD2	TRBV6-5	.	TRBJ2-3	CASMSGGGLDTQYF	TGTGCCAGCATGTCGGGGGGGGGATTGGATACGCAGTATTTT
TRBD1	TRBV7-9	many	TRBJ2-2	CASSYDRDTGELFF	TGTGCCAGCAGTTACGACAGGGACACCGGGGAGCTGTTTTTT
TRBD2	TRBV20-1	few	TRBJ2-1	CSARVAGGPRNEQFF	TGCAGTGCTAGAGTTGCGGGGGGGCCGAGAAATGAGCAGTTCTTC
.	TRBV18	few	TRBJ1-5	CASSPPNGGTQHF	TGTGCCAGCTCACCACCGAATGGGGGAACCCAGCATTTT
.	TRBV5-1	many	TRBJ2-3	CASSIGLTRGDTQYF	TGCGCCAGCAGCATTGGTCTGACCCGGGGGGATACGCAGTATTTT
.	TRBV5-1	.	TRBJ2-3	CASSLDTEPGDTQYF	TGCGCCAGCAGCTTGGACACAGAGCCGGGGGATACGCAGTATTTT
.	TRBV7-2	few	TRBJ1-1	CASSLVGEVNTEAFF	TGTGCCAGCAGCTTAGTAGGGGAGGTGAACACTGAAGCTTTCTTT
.	TRBV12-3/TRBV12-4	few	TRBJ1-2	CASSPTGPRDF	TGTGCCAGCAGCCCCACCGGGCCACGGGACTTC
TRBD1	TRBV6-2/TRBV6-3	.	TRBJ1-6	CASSWTGDAPLHF	TGTGCCAGCAGTTGGACAGGGGACGCTCCCCTCCACTTT
.	TRBV11-1	few	TRBJ2-7	CASSFSTPDKAYF	TGTGCCAGCAGCTTCTCCACTCCTGACAAGGCGTACTTC
.	TRBV28	.	TRBJ2-6	CALGGPGANVLTF	TGTGCCCTCGGGGGGCCTGGGGCCAACGTCCTGACTTTC
.	TRBV9	few	TRBJ2-5	CASSVLPMETQYF	TGTGCCAGCAGCGTACTCCCCATGGAGACCCAGTACTTC
TRBD1	TRBV5-4	few	TRBJ1-2	CASSGDRGGSYGYTF	TGTGCCAGCAGCGGAGACAGGGGAGGATCTTATGGCTACACCTTC
.	TRBV4-2	few	TRBJ1-2	CASSQTGTTYGYTF	TGTGCCAGCAGCCAAACCGGGACTACCTATGGCTACACCTTC
TRBD2	TRBV9	.	TRBJ2-5	CASSARTSGQTQYF	TGTGCCAGCAGCGCGAGGACTAGCGGGCAGACCCAGTACTTC
.	TRBV19	few	TRBJ1-5	CASRLGGVRQPQHF	TGTGCCAGTAGATTAGGGGGGGTACGTCAGCCCCAGCATTTT
.	TRBV12-3/TRBV12-4	.	TRBJ2-4	CASSPGRGSVIQYF	TGTGCCAGCAGCCCGGGACGAGGTTCGGTCATTCAGTACTTC
.	TRBV12-3/TRBV12-4	.	TRBJ1-1	CASSSSTRGTTEAFF	TGTGCCAGCAGTTCATCGACCCGAGGGACCACTGAAGCTTTCTTT
.	TRBV9	few	TRBJ2-2	CASSPPRGNTGELFF	TGTGCCAGCAGCCCCCCTAGGGGAAACACCGGGGAGCTGTTTTTT
.	TRBV3-1	.	TRBJ1-2	CASSQPDAYGYTF	TGTGCCAGCAGCCAGCCGGACGCCTATGGCTACACCTTC
.	TRBV7-2	.	TRBJ1-4	CASSLVSEKLFF	TGTGCCAGCAGCTTAGTGAGTGAAAAACTGTTTTTT
.	TRBV28	.	TRBJ2-5	CASSSGDTQETQYF	TGTGCCAGCAGTTCGGGAGACACCCAAGAGACCCAGTACTTC
.	TRBV6-6	few	TRBJ1-1	CASSTLTGERRTEAFF	TGTGCCAGCAGTACCCTTACCGGGGAGAGACGCACTGAAGCTTTCTTT
TRBD1	TRBV5-1	.	TRBJ2-5	CASSLQGQGEETQYF	TGCGCCAGCAGCTTGCAGGGACAGGGGGAAGAGACCCAGTACTTC
TRBD1	TRBV20-1	few	TRBJ1-2	CSAREGQGLYGYTF	TGCAGTGCTAGAGAGGGACAGGGACTATATGGCTACACCTTC
TRBD1	TRBV4-3	many	TRBJ2-1	CASSHPTRQGGYNEQFF	TGCGCCAGCAGCCACCCCACCCGACAGGGGGGCTACAATGAGCAGTTCTTC
.	TRBV7-2	few	TRBJ1-1	CASSLGGTPSNTEAFF	TGTGCCAGCAGCTTAGGGGGGACACCCTCGAACACTGAAGCTTTCTTT
.	TRBV11-2	few	TRBJ2-7	CASSLPRQSIYEQYF	TGTGCCAGCAGCTTACCCCGACAGAGTATCTACGAGCAGTACTTC
.	TRBV4-3	many	TRBJ1-2	CASSQPGHNYGYTF	TGCGCCAGCAGCCAACCTGGACATAACTATGGCTACACCTTC
.	TRBV20-1	.	TRBJ1-1	CSAPPGGNTEAFF	TGCAGTGCGCCGCCGGGGGGCAACACTGAAGCTTTCTTT
TRBD2	TRBV27	few	TRBJ2-4	CASSTSGKNIQYF	TGTGCCAGCAGCACTAGCGGCAAAAACATTCAGTACTTC
.	TRBV2	few	TRBJ2-7	CASSERHSYEQYF	TGTGCCAGCAGTGAGAGGCACTCCTACGAGCAGTACTTC
.	TRBV12-3/TRBV12-4	many	TRBJ1-1	CASSLEQLNTEAFF	TGTGCCAGCAGTTTAGAGCAGTTGAACACTGAAGCTTTCTTT
.	TRBV9	few	TRBJ2-7	CASSVGWSSYEQYF	TGTGCCAGCAGCGTCGGTTGGAGCTCCTACGAGCAGTACTTC
TRBD1	TRBV10-3	few	TRBJ1-4	CAISEGPGQGNEKLFF	TGTGCCATCAGTGAGGGGCCGGGACAGGGTAATGAAAAACTGTTTTTT
.	TRBV20-1	few	TRBJ1-1	CSALLRGVQNTEAFF	TGCAGTGCCTTACTTCGGGGGGTTCAGAACACTGAAGCTTTCTTT
TRBD2	TRBV7-3	few	TRBJ2-7	CATFRLARDYEQYF	TGTGCCACCTTCAGACTAGCGCGGGACTACGAGCAGTACTTC
.	TRBV12-3/TRBV12-4	few	TRBJ1-2	CASSSGGAPTNYGYTF	TGTGCCAGCAGTTCTGGCGGGGCACCGACTAACTATGGCTACACCTTC
.	TRBV25-1	few	TRBJ1-1	CASSDFGMGNAEAFF	TGTGCCAGCAGTGACTTCGGCATGGGTAACGCTGAAGCTTTCTTT
.	TRBV24-1	.	TRBJ1-1	CATRGGTEAFF	TGTGCCACACGGGGCGGCACTGAAGCTTTCTTT
.	TRBV7-9	.	TRBJ1-3	CASGSPRSGNTIYF	TGTGCCAGCGGGTCACCCCGCTCTGGAAACACCATATATTTT
TRBD1	TRBV7-2	.	TRBJ1-1	CASSLVTGEAFF	TGTGCCAGCAGCTTAGTGACAGGGGAAGCTTTCTTT
.	TRBV4-3	.	TRBJ1-4	CASSRQLVNEKLFF	TGCGCCAGCAGCCGACAGTTAGTTAATGAAAAACTGTTTTTT
.	TRBV30	few	TRBJ1-1	CAWRRAGMNTEAFF	TGTGCCTGGAGACGGGCAGGGATGAACACTGAAGCTTTCTTT
TRBD2	TRBV20-1	.	TRBJ2-5	CSARPSGQQETQYF	TGCAGTGCTAGGCCTAGCGGGCAACAAGAGACCCAGTACTTC